The rows below give T cell receptor beta chains drawn from one sample of a study of T cell responses to AZD1222 COVID-19 vaccine. Assay used: immunoSEQ multiplex PCR; TCRdb lists only in-frame clones, some missing. The repertoire holds around 170,000 clones, with 92% as singletons. This sample comprised peripheral blood, obtained 28 days after the second AZD1222 dose. These receptors originate from an adult who received the AZD1222 COVID-19 vaccine. Each CDR3 is given with its conserved first and last residue. The order of the fields is V gene, J gene, clone size, CDR3 protein. Not all rows give a size; the values are once, few, many and, for expanded clones, a class.

>TRBV5-4|TRBJ1-6|-
CASSSGPDRDNSPLHF
>TRBV15|TRBJ2-6|-
CATSDRGPGANVLTF
>TRBV11-1|TRBJ1-1|-
CASSFNRDTEAFF
>TRBV27|TRBJ2-2|-
CASTHLAGGPGELFF
>TRBV30|TRBJ2-7|-
CAWSVIPYEQYF
>TRBV28|TRBJ1-1|-
CASSFRRGGGPTEAFF
>TRBV12-2|TRBJ1-1|-
CASRLLNTEAFF
>TRBV10-3|TRBJ1-1|-
CAISAPEKNTEAFF
>TRBV3-1/TRBV3-2|TRBJ2-1|-
CASSPMSGVGNEQFF
>TRBV5-8|TRBJ1-3|-
CASSLHGAFGNTIYF
>TRBV11-1|TRBJ1-4|-
CASSSGQGEGEKLFF
>TRBV6-5|TRBJ1-3|-
CASSYGAGGSGNTIYF
>TRBV27|TRBJ2-7|-
CASSQHDRAWEQYF
>TRBV15|TRBJ2-5|once
CATSRNRDRDRGTQYF
>TRBV9|TRBJ2-3|-
CASSQAGTRIDTQYF
>TRBV7-8|TRBJ2-1|-
CASSSRLARGDEQFF
>TRBV24-1|TRBJ2-3|-
CATSDWDNADTQYF
>TRBV7-9|TRBJ1-2|-
CASRPPLLGYTF
>TRBV6-6|TRBJ2-4|-
CASSYGGGLAKNIQYF
>TRBV9|TRBJ1-6|-
CASSAGTGTGYGISPLHF
>TRBV2|TRBJ2-5|-
CASSLAGGETQYF
>TRBV11-1|TRBJ2-2|-
CASSLSAHYTGELFF
>TRBV7-2|TRBJ1-5|once
CASSLDQGRGYQPQHF
>TRBV5-4|TRBJ1-2|-
CASSLDRMYGYTF
>TRBV6-2/TRBV6-3|TRBJ2-7|-
CASSYPTAGYEQYF
>TRBV6-5|TRBJ1-6|once
CASSYTGSIGSPLHF
>TRBV5-4|TRBJ2-7|once
CASSLGFEQYF
>TRBV19|TRBJ1-1|-
CASSMMYREVTEAFF
>TRBV6-5|TRBJ2-1|-
CASSWASGPSYNEQFF
>TRBV29-1|TRBJ2-4|once
CSVEEGVAKNIQYF
>TRBV29-1|TRBJ2-7|-
CSVPGQGAGEQYF
>TRBV25-1|TRBJ2-7|-
CAKLRTSGYTPTYEQYF
>TRBV19|TRBJ2-1|-
CASSISWTGGNEQFF
>TRBV5-8|TRBJ1-3|-
CASSLDQGYGNTIYF
>TRBV7-2|TRBJ1-5|-
CASSSDGISNQPQHF
>TRBV7-9|TRBJ1-2|-
CASSLGQNYGYTF
>TRBV5-4|TRBJ2-3|-
CASSPEGGRLADTQYF
>TRBV7-9|TRBJ1-6|-
CASSPGGNNSPLHF
>TRBV18|TRBJ1-4|-
CASSTLGAGEKLFF
>TRBV5-1|TRBJ2-1|-
CASSAPGAPINEQFF